The 31 T cell receptor beta chains given below trace back to one sample, sequenced in a study of a mutant IDH1 vaccine in newly diagnosed glioma. These TCRs' antigens remain unknown. Measured with immunoSEQ multiplex PCR; TCRdb has only the in-frame clones, and not every one. The sample lists approximately 50,000 clones; about three quarters were seen once. The time point denotes: week 47, end of study. In every dose of vaccine, 300 ug of mutant IDH1 20-mer peptide was given alongside topical imiquimod. Specimen: PBMCs, collected from a glioma patient whose treatment included an IDH1 peptide vaccine. These receptors were collected from a woman in her 40s with glioma. Some clones in this sample may be carry-over from other donors' samples.

This sequence joins TRBV6-5 and TRBJ2-2; D gene uncertain. Germline lookup yields CDR1 MNHEY and CDR2 SVGAGI. Trimming took off 8 bases at V and 7 bases at J, with 17 bases between the two ends. The CDR3 sequence is 14 residues long. The CDR3: CASAGALSSGELFF. CDR3 in DNA: TGTGCCAGCGCCGGCGCCCTTTCGAGCGGGGAGCTGTTTTTT.

Only one count was recorded for this clone. The rearrangement joins TRBV19 to TRBJ2-7; D ambiguous. Trimming stripped 2 bases from V and 1 base from J, with 6 bases between. Germline CDR1 LNHDA, CDR2 SQIVND (reference sequence). The CDR3 consists of 13 residues. The chain's CDR3 is CASSISRSYEQYF. DNA for the CDR3: TGTGCCAGTAGTATATCCCGGTCCTACGAGCAGTACTTC.

The gene calls are TRBV7-9 and TRBJ2-7, with 8 positions matching TRBD2. With V trimmed by 5 bases and J by 6 bases, 9 bases remained unmatched. Germline V gene lookup returns CDR1 SEHNR and CDR2 FQNEAQ (reference sequence). This CDR3 spans 14 amino acids. The CDR3 bases are TGTGCCAGCAGCCAAGATTGGCTAGCGGGCGAGCAGTACTTC. It encodes CASSQDWLAGEQYF.

The J gene is TRBJ1-2, the V gene TRBV30; D is uncertain. The CDR3 has 14 residues. CDR1 and CDR2 from the germline V gene are GTSNPN and SVGIG (reference sequence). V lost 7 bases to trimming and J lost 2 bases, with 17 bases between them. Here the CDR3 reads CASLLDPPNYGYTF. The DNA for the CDR3 is TGTGCCTCGCTCCTGGATCCGCCGAACTATGGCTACACCTTC. Together with reference TRBV30 and TRBJ1-2, the CDR3 gives the full variable domain: SQTIHQWPATLVQPVGSPLSLECTVEGTSNPNLYWYRQAAGRGLQLLFYSVGIGQISSEVPQNLSASRPQDRQFILSSKKLLLSDSGFYLCASLLDPPNYGYTFGSGTRLTVV.

The chain has TRBV5-1 and TRBJ2-7, with TRBD1 matching over 9 bases. Looked up from germline, CDR1 is SGHRS and CDR2 is YFSETQ. The J segment lost 6 bases and the V segment lost 4 bases, leaving 8 bases of the junction unmatched. The CDR3 contains 14 residues. In DNA form, the CDR3 reads TGCGCCAGCAGCCTCGGGACAGGGTCGGGCGAGCAGTACTTC. Amino acid sequence: CASSLGTGSGEQYF.

This clone was counted only a few times. The CDR3 is CSAQGQGGSGANVLTF. CDR3 nucleotides: TGCAGCGCCCAGGGACAGGGGGGCTCTGGGGCCAACGTCCTGACTTTC. V gene TRBV29-1 combines with J gene TRBJ2-6, with 11 bases identical to TRBD1. CDR3 length: 16 amino acids. Unmatched junction bases numbered 5, after V lost 7 bases and J lost 0 bases. CDR1 and CDR2 from the germline V gene are SQVTM and ANQGSEA. The full variable domain, its missing parts supplied by reference TRBV29-1 and TRBJ2-6, is SAVISQKPSRDICQRGTSLTIQCQVDSQVTMMFWYRQQPGQSLTLIATANQGSEATYESGFVIDKFPISRPNLTFSTLTVSNMSPEDSSIYLCSAQGQGGSGANVLTFGAGSRLTVL.

This clone was detected only a few times. The V gene is TRBV4-1, the J gene TRBJ2-1; 7 positions match TRBD1. CDR1 is MGHRA, CDR2 YSYEKL, per germline. Trimming removed 6 bases from V and 6 bases from J; junction bases left unmatched: 5. This CDR3 comprises 13 residues. CDR3: CASSLDRVNEQFF. In DNA, the CDR3 is TGCGCCAGCAGTCTTGACAGGGTCAATGAGCAGTTCTTC.

The chain recombines TRBV2 with TRBJ2-1; 7 nucleotides agree with TRBD1. V was clipped by 9 bases and J by 7 bases; unmatched bases: 12. Germline loops: CDR1 SNHLY, CDR2 FYNNEI. The length of the CDR3 is 14 residues. CDR3: CARESSTGWNEQFF. The CDR3 DNA reads as TGTGCCAGGGAATCCTCGACAGGGTGGAATGAGCAGTTCTTC.

This clone was detected only once. The gene calls are TRBV7-6 and TRBJ1-5; tentatively, D is TRBD1 (5 bases). The CDR3 is made up of 14 amino acids. Germline values: CDR1 SGHVS, CDR2 FNYEAQ. V was clipped by 6 bases and J by 5 bases, with 14 bases between them. The CDR3 protein is CASSSWGGDQPQHF. CDR3 DNA: TGTGCCAGCAGTTCCTGGGGAGGGGATCAGCCCCAGCATTTT.

The chain couples TRBV25-1 to TRBJ2-3, with D tentatively TRBD1 or TRBD2 (5 bases each). Germline loops: CDR1 MGHDK, CDR2 SYGVNS. V lost 6 bases, J lost 1 base, and 11 bases lay in between. The CDR3 spans 14 residues. CDR3 protein: CASSRDLGTDTQYF. The CDR3 DNA is TGTGCCAGCAGCAGGGACCTGGGCACAGATACGCAGTATTTT. Full variable domain (rest looked up from reference TRBV25-1 and TRBJ2-3): EADIYQTPRYLVIGTGKKITLECSQTMGHDKMYWYQQDPGMELHLIHYSYGVNSTEKGDLSSESTVSRIRTEHFPLTLESARPSHTSQYLCASSRDLGTDTQYFGPGTRLTVL.

The chain recombines TRBV6-1 with TRBJ2-7, with TRBD1 as a possible D gene (6 bases). V lost 2 bases and J 6 bases, leaving 11 bases between the germline ends. The CDR3 sequence is 13 residues long. Germline CDR1 and CDR2: MNHNS and SASEGT. The CDR3: CASSEWGQREQYF. CDR3 coding DNA: TGTGCCAGCAGTGAATGGGGGCAACGCGAGCAGTACTTC.

The rearrangement uses TRBV5-4 and TRBJ2-7; 9 bases agree with TRBD1. Germline assignment: CDR1 SGHNT and CDR2 YYREEE (reference sequence). V lost 2 bases to trimming and J lost 5 bases; unmatched junction nucleotides: 5. The CDR3 is 14 amino acids. CDR3 sequence: CASSFSGTGNEQYF. The DNA of the CDR3 is TGTGCCAGCAGCTTCTCCGGGACAGGGAACGAGCAGTACTTC.

The J gene is TRBJ1-1, the V gene TRBV6-5, with D possibly TRBD1 on 6 matching bases. The CDR3 length is 15 residues. CDR1 is MNHEY and CDR2 is SVGAGI in the germline V gene. V gave up 7 bases and J gave up 3 bases, with 18 bases separating them. The CDR3 reads CASILSAGADTEAFF. Written as DNA, the CDR3 is TGTGCCAGCATACTTTCAGCGGGGGCGGACACTGAAGCTTTCTTT.

This clone was counted only a few times. This chain connects TRBV7-2 to TRBJ1-1; D is ambiguous. Germline values: CDR1 SGHTA, CDR2 FQGNSA. The CDR3 contains 13 residues. With 6 bases removed from V and 4 bases from J, the gap between germline ends came to 12 bases. The DNA of the CDR3 is TGTGCCAGCAGTTTCACAAGGCCCACTGAAGCTTTCTTT. Encoded protein: CASSFTRPTEAFF.

The chain uses TRBV7-2 and TRBJ2-1; tentative D call: TRBD2 (5 bases). The CDR3 loop spans 13 amino acids. V lost 3 bases and J 6 bases, leaving 9 bases between the germline ends. CDR1 SGHTA and CDR2 FQGNSA come from the germline V gene. The CDR3 sequence: CASSLGAPNEQFF. The CDR3, as DNA: TGTGCCAGCAGCTTGGGAGCGCCCAATGAGCAGTTCTTC.

This clone is a singleton in its sample. The V gene is TRBV27, the J gene TRBJ2-2; D unclear. The CDR3 covers 13 residues. Trimming removed 3 bases from V and 7 bases from J, with 9 bases in between. Germline V gene lookup returns CDR1 MNHEY and CDR2 SMNVEV (reference sequence). The CDR3 loop is CASSLPPVGELFF. As DNA, the CDR3 is TGTGCCAGCAGTTTGCCCCCGGTCGGGGAGCTGTTTTTT.

V and J are TRBV19 and TRBJ2-7; D is undetermined. V lost 3 bases to trimming and J lost 7 bases, with 13 bases between them. The CDR3 runs to 13 residues. Germline V CDR1 and CDR2: LNHDA, SQIVND (reference sequence). The CDR3 spells CASSIPPGREQYF. The CDR3 nucleotides read TGTGCCAGTAGTATCCCGCCCGGCAGGGAGCAGTACTTC.

The chain has TRBV15 and TRBJ1-2; D call uncertain. The CDR3 is 16 residues long. Trimming took 5 bases from V and 4 from J, leaving 20 bases between them. CDR1 LNHNV and CDR2 YYDKDF come from the germline V gene (reference sequence). The CDR3 DNA follows: TGTGCCACCAGCCCGATGGAGGGCCCCCTTCCCTATGGCTACACCTTC. As protein: CATSPMEGPLPYGYTF.

This clone was observed a few times. This sequence joins TRBV7-8 and TRBJ2-1, with D maybe TRBD2 (5 bases). The germline V and J ends were trimmed by 1 base and 6 bases, with 13 bases remaining between them. CDR3 length: 15 amino acids. Germline lookup yields CDR1 SGHVS and CDR2 FQNEAQ. CDR3 sequence (DNA): TGTGCCAGCAGCTTAGAGAGACTAAATGGCAATGAGCAGTTCTTC. Encoded protein: CASSLERLNGNEQFF.

V and J are TRBV2 and TRBJ2-3, with TRBD1 identical over 11 bases. J gave up 2 bases and V 5 bases, and 3 bases lay outside the gene matches. The CDR3 is 15 residues long. The germline CDR1 and CDR2 sequences are SNHLY and FYNNEI. The CDR3 is CASSPDRGLTDTQYF. In DNA form, the CDR3 reads TGTGCCAGCAGTCCGGACAGGGGGCTCACAGATACGCAGTATTTT.

The rearrangement uses TRBV4-1 and TRBJ2-3; D might be TRBD1 (8 bases). V gave up 1 base and J gave up 1 base, with 18 bases separating them. The germline V gene has CDR1 MGHRA and CDR2 YSYEKL. The CDR3 has 18 residues. In DNA form, the CDR3 reads TGCGCCAGCAGCCAAGCTCCCCCCACAGGGGGGGGCACAGATACGCAGTATTTT. As protein: CASSQAPPTGGGTDTQYF.

This chain joins TRBV28 and TRBJ1-3; 7 positions match TRBD1. Germline-derived CDR1 and CDR2 are MDHEN and SYDVKM. The CDR3 sequence is 16 residues long. V shed 7 bases and J 0 bases; nucleotides not matched to a gene: 9. The CDR3 DNA reads as TGTGCCAGCACTCCTAGACAGGGTGGCTCTGGAAACACCATATATTTT. Its translation is CASTPRQGGSGNTIYF.

DNA for the CDR3: TGTGCCAGCAGCTTCCAGCGGGGGGGCACAGATACGCAGTATTTT. The encoded protein is CASSFQRGGTDTQYF. The J gene is TRBJ2-3, the V gene TRBV7-6, with 9 bases identical to TRBD2. CDR3 length: 15 residues. Trimming at V came to 3 bases and at J to 1 base, leaving 2 bases not matched to a gene. Germline V gene lookup returns CDR1 SGHVS and CDR2 FNYEAQ.

CDR3 loop: CASSYLGHTSYGYTF. Written as DNA, the CDR3 is TGTGCCAGCAGTTACTTGGGACATACTAGCTATGGCTACACCTTC. The V call is TRBV6-5, the J call TRBJ1-2; TRBD1 is a possible D gene (6 bases). V dropped 1 base and J dropped 4 bases, with 13 bases sitting between them. In germline, CDR1 is MNHEY, CDR2 SVGAGI. The CDR3 is 15 residues long.

The chain joins TRBV19 to TRBJ1-6, with D maybe TRBD1 (6 bases). Trimming pared 10 bases from V and 7 bases from J, leaving 17 bases between. CDR1 LNHDA and CDR2 SQIVND come from the germline V gene (reference sequence). The CDR3 extends over 14 amino acids. This CDR3 reads CATGATRINSPLHF. The CDR3 DNA sequence: TGTGCCACGGGGGCCACCCGGATAAATTCACCCCTCCACTTT.

With respect to this clone: Other DNA sequences in the sample encode the same CDR3. V gene TRBV6-6 combines with J gene TRBJ2-7; D gene unclear. CDR3 size: 12 residues. Per germline, CDR1 MNHNY and CDR2 SVGAGI (reference sequence). V was clipped by 0 bases and J by 7 bases, with 7 bases between them. In nucleotides, the CDR3 is TGTGCCAGCAGTTACTCGAGTGGGGAGCAGTACTTC. It specifies CASSYSSGEQYF.

This chain joins TRBV6-6 and TRBJ1-4; D possibly corresponds to TRBD1 (5 bases). CDR3 length equals 16 residues. Trimming stripped 5 bases from V and 5 bases from J, with 18 bases between. Germline lookup yields CDR1 MNHNY and CDR2 SVGAGI (reference sequence). The CDR3: CASSPPGPQKNEKLFF. The CDR3 coding sequence is TGTGCCAGCAGTCCCCCGGGACCGCAGAAAAATGAAAAACTGTTTTTT.

This sequence joins TRBV9 and TRBJ2-2; D gene ambiguous. V shed 4 bases and J shed 3 bases, with 19 bases lying between them. The CDR3 loop spans 17 amino acids. Germline values: CDR1 SGDLS, CDR2 YYNGEE. The CDR3 reads CASSSHPHRPDTGELFF. The DNA for the CDR3 is TGTGCCAGCAGCTCCCACCCCCATAGGCCCGACACCGGGGAGCTGTTTTTT.

Written as DNA, the CDR3 is TGTGCCAGCAGGGGGAGGACTAGCGGATACAATGAGCAGTTCTTC. As protein: CASRGRTSGYNEQFF. This sequence joins TRBV6-1 and TRBJ2-1, with 10 bases matching TRBD2. The V and J ends lost 6 bases and 4 bases, in that order; junction bases with no gene match: 6. Germline CDR1 is MNHNS and CDR2 is SASEGT. The CDR3 length is 15 residues.

The chain uses TRBV5-1 and TRBJ1-3, with D unresolved. V was shortened by 3 bases and J by 4 bases, with 11 bases between the two germline ends. CDR1 is SGHRS, CDR2 YFSETQ, per germline. The CDR3 has 14 amino acids. The CDR3 sequence is CASSSLSTGNTIYF. The CDR3 region has the DNA TGCGCCAGCAGCTCGCTTTCGACAGGAAACACCATATATTTT.

In this sample, this clone turned up a few times. CDR3 in DNA: TGTGCCAGCAGCTCCATAGGGGGGGGTGAAGCTTTCTTT. Encoded protein: CASSSIGGGEAFF. The V call is TRBV7-8, the J call TRBJ1-1; weak D call: TRBD1 (6 bases). Per the germline V gene, CDR1 is SGHVS and CDR2 is FQNEAQ. CDR3 size: 13 residues. Deletions cut 4 bases from V and 7 bases from J, with 13 bases between.